This T cell receptor beta chain was retrieved from a study of technical replicates of blood from several donors. Per the germline V gene, CDR1 is SGHVS and CDR2 is FNYEAQ. This CDR3 region has 15 residues. The germline V and J ends were trimmed by 2 bases and 3 bases, with 12 bases remaining between them. Sequencing used immunoSEQ multiplex PCR; TCRdb keeps in-frame clones, though not all of them. This table has just over 60,000 clones, around 87% appearing once. This chain uses TRBV7-6 with TRBJ2-3; perhaps TRBD1 as D (6 bases). The sequence was collected from a human donor in good health. Some clones in this sample may be carry-over from other donors' samples. The sequencing input was PBMCs. The CDR3 here is CASSLSGQRTDTQYF. The CDR3 DNA sequence: TGTGCCAGCAGCTTATCCGGACAGAGAACAGATACGCAGTATTTT.